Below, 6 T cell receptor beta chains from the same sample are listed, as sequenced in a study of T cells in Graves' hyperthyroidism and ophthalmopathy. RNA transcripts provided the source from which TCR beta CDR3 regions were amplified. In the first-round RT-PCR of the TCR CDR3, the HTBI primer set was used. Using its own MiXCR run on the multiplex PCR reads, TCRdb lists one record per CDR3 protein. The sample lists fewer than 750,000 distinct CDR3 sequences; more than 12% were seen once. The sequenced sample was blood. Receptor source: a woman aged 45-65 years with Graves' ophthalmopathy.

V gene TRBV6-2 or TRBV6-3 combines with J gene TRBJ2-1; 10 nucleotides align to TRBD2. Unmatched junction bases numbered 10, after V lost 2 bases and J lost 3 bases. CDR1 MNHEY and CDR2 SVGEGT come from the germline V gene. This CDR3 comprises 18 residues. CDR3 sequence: CASSYRVWGLANYNEQFF. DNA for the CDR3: TGTGCCAGCAGTTACCGCGTTTGGGGACTAGCGAACTACAATGAGCAGTTCTTC.

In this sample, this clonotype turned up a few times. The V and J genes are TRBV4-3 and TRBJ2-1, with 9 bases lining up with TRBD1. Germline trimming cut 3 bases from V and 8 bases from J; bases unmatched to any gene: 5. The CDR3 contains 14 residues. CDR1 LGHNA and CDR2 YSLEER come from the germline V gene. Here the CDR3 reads CASSQRQGGDEQFF. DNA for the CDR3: TGCGCCAGCAGCCAGAGACAGGGGGGAGATGAGCAGTTCTTC.

The CDR3 DNA sequence: TGTGCCAGCGGGCTGAAAGATACGCAGTATTTT. Amino acids: CASGLKDTQYF. V and J are TRBV6-1 and TRBJ2-3; D remains ambiguous. V was shortened by 8 bases and J by 5 bases, with 8 bases between the two germline ends. The CDR3 covers 11 residues. Germline CDR1 and CDR2: MNHNS and SASEGT.

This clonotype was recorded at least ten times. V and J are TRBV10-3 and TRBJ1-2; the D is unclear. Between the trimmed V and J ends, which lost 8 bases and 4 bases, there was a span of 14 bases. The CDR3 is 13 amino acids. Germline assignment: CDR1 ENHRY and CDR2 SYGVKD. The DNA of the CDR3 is TGTGCCATCGATCCCGGGAATTTCTATGGCTACACCTTC. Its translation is CAIDPGNFYGYTF.

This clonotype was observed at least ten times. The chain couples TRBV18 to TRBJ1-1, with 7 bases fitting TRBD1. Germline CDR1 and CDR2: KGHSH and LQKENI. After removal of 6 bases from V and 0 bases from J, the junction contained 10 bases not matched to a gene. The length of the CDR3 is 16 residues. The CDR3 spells CASSALPGTVNTEAFF. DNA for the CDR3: TGTGCCAGCTCGGCCCTCCCTGGGACAGTGAACACTGAAGCTTTCTTT.

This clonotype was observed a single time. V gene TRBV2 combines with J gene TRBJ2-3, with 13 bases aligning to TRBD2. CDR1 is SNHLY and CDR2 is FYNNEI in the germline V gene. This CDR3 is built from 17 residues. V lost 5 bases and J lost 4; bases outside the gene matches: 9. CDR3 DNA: TGTGCCAGCAGTCCGGGACTAGCGGGATGGGAGTCAGATACGCAGTATTTT. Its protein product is CASSPGLAGWESDTQYF. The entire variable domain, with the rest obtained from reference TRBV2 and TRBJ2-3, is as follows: EPEVTQTPSHQVTQMGQEVILRCVPISNHLYFYWYRQILGQKVEFLVSFYNNEISEKSEIFDDQFSVERPDGSNFTLKIRSTKLEDSAMYFCASSPGLAGWESDTQYFGPGTRLTVL.